A selection of T cell receptor beta chains follows, all from one sample in a study of CD8 T cells in ankylosing spondylitis. TCRdb ran MiXCR on the 5' RACE reads and lists one entry per CDR3 protein. The sample contains 350,000 to 550,000 distinct CDR3 sequences, approximately 26% of which appear only once. The specimen sequenced was blood, either unsorted or a sorted T cell fraction (not recorded which). The origin of the receptors is a male donor with ankylosing spondylitis. Each CDR3 is given with its conserved first and last residue. D genes are given only for firm matches. Size values are once, few and many counts, or a class for expanded clones, and some rows have none.

J,size,V,D,CDR3,DNA
TRBJ1-2,-,TRBV7-8,-,CASSLHGGSDGYTF,TGTGCCAGCAGCTTACATGGGGGCAGCGATGGCTACACCTTC
TRBJ2-1,-,TRBV5-1,-,CASSLVATTNNEQFF,TGCGCCAGCAGCTTGGTCGCGACAACCAACAATGAGCAGTTCTTC
TRBJ1-5,-,TRBV20-1,TRBD1,CSARQGAFQPQHF,TGCAGTGCCAGACAGGGGGCCTTTCAGCCCCAGCATTTT
TRBJ2-1,-,TRBV7-8,-,CASSPSGIYNEQFF,TGTGCCAGCAGCCCTTCCGGCATTTACAATGAGCAGTTCTTC
TRBJ2-3,few,TRBV2,-,CASGKWGTDTQYF,TGTGCCAGTGGGAAATGGGGCACAGATACGCAGTATTTT
TRBJ1-2,-,TRBV7-9,-,CASSDVGYGYTF,TGTGCCAGCAGCGATGTGGGTTATGGCTACACCTTC
TRBJ1-2,many,TRBV5-1,-,CASSMGDGTSGYTF,TGCGCCAGCAGCATGGGGGACGGGACTTCTGGCTACACCTTC
TRBJ1-1,few,TRBV25-1,-,CASSDVKGMNTEAFF,TGTGCCAGCAGTGATGTGAAGGGAATGAACACTGAAGCTTTCTTT
TRBJ2-2,-,TRBV2,TRBD1,CASSDLDRENTGELFF,TGTGCCAGCAGTGACCTGGACAGGGAGAACACCGGGGAGCTGTTTTTT
TRBJ2-6,few,TRBV11-2,TRBD1,CASSPDRDFKRSGANVLTF,TGTGCCAGCAGCCCGGACAGGGATTTTAAACGCTCTGGGGCCAACGTCCTGACTTTC
TRBJ2-7,few,TRBV11-2,-,CASSLGSRYEQYF,TGTGCCAGCAGCTTGGGTTCCAGGTACGAGCAGTACTTC
TRBJ2-3,-,TRBV20-1,TRBD2,CSARDAVGTSGRAGDTQYF,TGCAGTGCTAGAGATGCAGTGGGGACTAGCGGGAGGGCGGGAGATACGCAGTATTTT
TRBJ1-2,many,TRBV5-6,TRBD1,CASSRDRLFYGYTF,TGTGCCAGCAGTCGGGACAGGCTTTTCTATGGCTACACCTTC
TRBJ1-1,-,TRBV29-1,-,CSVVYYGAFF,TGCAGCGTTGTATATTATGGGGCTTTCTTT
TRBJ2-6,-,TRBV7-9,-,CASSPDTGNSGANVLTF,TGTGCCAGCAGCCCAGATACAGGGAACTCTGGGGCCAACGTCCTGACTTTC
TRBJ2-3,-,TRBV7-9,TRBD1,CASSPGTGRSGTQYF,TGTGCCAGCAGCCCTGGGACAGGGCGGTCGGGTACGCAGTATTTT
TRBJ2-3,few,TRBV5-1,-,CASSPIEASTDTQYF,TGCGCCAGCAGCCCCATCGAGGCGAGCACAGATACGCAGTATTTT
TRBJ2-1,-,TRBV2,TRBD2,CASSVELAGVSEQFF,TGTGCCAGCAGTGTAGAACTAGCGGGAGTTAGTGAGCAGTTCTTC
TRBJ2-2,few,TRBV6-1,-,CASGRSHTGELFF,TGTGCCAGCGGGAGAAGCCACACCGGGGAGCTGTTTTTT
TRBJ1-3,-,TRBV7-2,TRBD1,CASSLSRQGRRENTIYF,TGTGCCAGCAGCTTGAGTCGACAGGGGAGGCGAGAAAACACCATATATTTT
TRBJ2-7,few,TRBV19,-,CASSKSAGLYSYEQYF,TGTGCCAGTAGTAAATCAGCGGGCCTCTATTCCTACGAGCAGTACTTC
TRBJ1-5,-,TRBV18,TRBD1,CASSNLQGSNQPQHF,TGTGCCAGCTCAAACCTACAGGGGAGCAATCAGCCCCAGCATTTT
TRBJ2-3,once,TRBV6-1,TRBD2,CASSLIAGNTDTQYF,TGTGCCAGCAGTCTAATAGCGGGGAACACAGATACGCAGTATTTT
TRBJ2-3,-,TRBV7-9,-,CASSLWPGSTDTQYF,TGTGCCAGCAGCTTATGGCCCGGGAGCACAGATACGCAGTATTTT
TRBJ2-2,few,TRBV7-7,-,CASSQGGGELFF,TGTGCCAGCAGCCAGGGGGGCGGGGAGCTGTTTTTT
TRBJ2-7,many,TRBV28,TRBD2,CASTVGTSASYEQYF,TGTGCCAGCACCGTAGGCACTAGCGCCTCCTACGAGCAGTACTTC
TRBJ1-2,-,TRBV12-3/TRBV12-4,-,CASSPRQEVGYTF,TGTGCCAGCAGCCCGCGGCAGGAGGTTGGCTACACCTTC